Below, one TCR beta chain is given with its context. No antigen is known for it. This record comes from a study of cytomegalovirus exposure and HLA in healthy donors. Findings and limits, study-wide: High specificity and sensitivity for cytomegalovirus status were reported for the classifier. A later analysis appeared to link common viral pathogens to several of the most significant clusters.

PCR involved 60 Vbeta and 13 Jbeta primers. Original handling: Later analysis identified tens of millions of unique TCR beta chains, 10 million to 12 million shared. The assay was immunoSEQ multiplex PCR, and TCRdb's table has in-frame clones only and misses some. V, J and clone size are those of that table, while D and trimming were read from the DNA. The sample has 120,000 or so clones, approximately 80% seen once. This CDR3 spans 16 amino acids. V lost 1 base to trimming and J lost 2 bases; unmatched junction nucleotides: 7. Looked up from germline, CDR1 is SGHDT and CDR2 is YYEEEE. The chain has TRBV5-6 and TRBJ1-2, with 8 nucleotides matching TRBD1. The sequenced sample consisted of PBMCs. This receptor was taken from a man in his late teens or twenties in good health and CMV-seronegative. CDR3 bases: TGTGCCAGCAGCTTGATCTCTGGACAGGGCAACTATGGCTACACCTTC. Its translation is CASSLISGQGNYGYTF.